This T cell receptor beta chain was sequenced in a study of T cells in Graves' hyperthyroidism and ophthalmopathy. This clonotype was found many times. The antigen is undetermined. Findings of the study overall: Blood held most thyroid clonotypes expanded above 0.001 frequency. Stable hyperthyroidism was separated from ophthalmopathy by a model based on 13 V-J features.

Amplification of TCR beta CDR3 regions was performed using RNA transcripts as template. Initially, a first-round RT-PCR of the TCR CDR3 employed the HTBI primer set. TCRdb re-analysed the multiplex PCR reads in MiXCR, keeping a single row per CDR3 protein. Found here are around 380,000 distinct CDR3 sequences, roughly 12% of them singletons; the top ten hold around 21%. Germline V gives CDR1 SNHLY, CDR2 FYNNEI. The CDR3 has 12 residues. The ends were cut back, 7 bases at V and 8 bases at J, with 13 bases in the middle. Uncontrolled infection, other autoimmune disease, pregnancy or lactation disqualified patients from enrolment. The blood sample dates from first hyperthyroidism diagnosis, preceding any ophthalmopathy symptoms.

The chain has TRBV2 and TRBJ2-3, with D possibly matching TRBD2 (5 bases). The sequenced material came from blood. This TCR derives from a man aged 25 to 40 with Graves' hyperthyroidism that later progressed to Graves' ophthalmopathy. As DNA, the CDR3 is TGTGCCAGCACTAGCAGTCTTCGTACGCAGTATTTT. Translating it yields CASTSSLRTQYF.